A few counts support the clone carrying this T cell receptor (beta chain). Its antigen is not identified. Different DNA sequences within this sample yield the same CDR3. As defined, naive CD8 cells were CD45RO-negative and positively selected for CCR7, with terminally differentiated effector memory CD45RA+ cells excluded. The donors were adults (healthy and HIV-negative) with no recent acute infections or vaccinations. These data originate in a study of shared clonotypes between healthy human individuals. Study-wide points: Richness estimates generally favored naive over memory subsets.

Assay used: immunoSEQ multiplex PCR; TCRdb lists only in-frame clones, some missing. This table has around 700,000 clones, about 91% appearing once. This TCR was recovered from a man aged 25 to 40 in good health. Sample: naive CD8+ T cells sorted from blood.

The CDR3 sequence: CASSPNYEQYF. As DNA, the CDR3 is TGTGCCAGCAGCCCAAACTACGAGCAGTACTTC. The chain couples TRBV7-9 to TRBJ2-7; no firm D call. CDR1 is SEHNR and CDR2 is FQNEAQ in the germline V gene (reference sequence). The V end lost 5 bases, the J end lost 3 bases, and 5 bases lay between the germline ends. The length of the CDR3 is 11 residues.